This T cell receptor beta chain derives from a study of cytomegalovirus exposure and HLA in healthy donors (dated by TCRdb to about 2017). Looking at the study overall: An earlier analysis of under 600 of the donors reported about 250 Gb of sequence data and some 120 million unique TCR beta sequences from some 180 million T cells. In an earlier analysis of 550 to 700 of the donors, high-throughput TCR beta sequencing was used to judge whether each TCR beta V gene segment behaved as functional or pseudogenic. A later genetic analysis used genome-wide SNP genotypes for about 60% of the 666 donors, treating that subset as a discovery cohort. The genetic ancestry cluster associated with self-reported Caucasian donors included 81% of the 300 to 400 genotyped donors. A later analysis re-analyzed previously published TCR beta repertoires from roughly 690 donors and added high-resolution HLA genotyping to study TCR occurrence patterns. All discovery cohort repertoires had been generated using a single sequencing platform. Typing coverage differed by locus: A, B, C, DRB1 and DQB1 were typed in about 629-640 donors, DQA1 in 522, DPA1 in some 600, and DPB1 in 400 to 490. Roughly 300 gigabases of sequencing data and some 85 million unique TCR sequences were included in an early release covering over 600 HLA-typed donors. Four to six DR-DQ haplotypes were handled as single units for association and clustering, since linkage in the cohort was strong. On average, about 240,000 unique TCR beta nucleotide sequences were sequenced per donor among roughly 430 genotyped donors of the cohort, with roughly 18% of those sequences being non-productive. The T cell repertoires of 670 or so subjects were profiled by immunosequencing and related to cytomegalovirus serostatus. HLA typing included class I and class II loci at four-digit resolution. The study aimed to test whether signatures of past pathogen exposure could be identified by cataloging public T cell receptors. A separate validation cohort of 100 to 150 different subjects was used in addition to the approximately 670-subject first cohort. Donor age, sex, ethnicity and CMV serostatus were collected together with the repertoire data. In the later analysis, no new phenotypic data were used to find candidate immune exposures; instead, reliance was placed on TCR beta sequences and their occurrence across donors. The study combined high-throughput TCR immunosequencing, statistical association of individual TCRs with disease status, and machine learning to predict cytomegalovirus infection status. Points the paper makes about the study in general: In a later genetic analysis, fewer N-insertions in productive TCRs were reported among donors in an Asian-associated ancestry cluster than the roughly 670-donor mean. It was suggested by the authors that the approach could potentially be generalized to other disease states and immunological phenotypes. Because counts were too low, more than 15 rarely observed V segments, including chromosome 9 orphons, were left out of the earlier analysis of over 550 of the donors. According to a later analysis, parvovirus B19, influenza, CMV and Epstein-Barr virus appeared linked to several top co-occurrence clusters. A further reported finding was that TCR beta sequences accurately predicted the HLA-A and HLA-B alleles for most subjects in the first cohort. In a later analysis, HLA-associated TCR beta chains showed more clonal expansion and lower generation probabilities than non-associated chains that were equally common. In an earlier analysis of some 500 of the donors, most TCR beta V segments appeared in productive rearrangements about 90% or about 30% of the time, broadly matching IMGT annotations. In a later analysis, TCR association rates were found to vary across HLA loci, with the most associated TCRs seen for DRB1 alleles and the fewest for HLA-C alleles. In vitro tests confirmed that three of the cytomegalovirus-associated TCR beta chains recognize cytomegalovirus antigens. In a later analysis, most CMV-associated TCR beta chains were found to appear HLA-restricted, with HLA associations seemingly driven largely by CMV exposure. Most TCR sequences were seen in very few donors, while some public TCRs were found in many individuals. In a later genetic analysis, a missense DCLRE1C variant was associated with V-gene and J-gene trimming of TCR beta chains, and the association was replicated in an independent cohort. The classifier was reported to diagnose cytomegalovirus status with high specificity and sensitivity in both the original cohort and the validation cohort. The cohort was sequenced for TCR beta chains only, and without alpha or paired-chain data the features that could be detected were limited. In a later analysis, some 18,000 TCR beta sequences were associated with specific HLA alleles at a false discovery rate of 0.05. When HLA alleles, especially DR and DQ, strongly co-occurred, TCR associations were difficult to assign to individual alleles. The study gave a list of over 150 TCR beta chains associated with cytomegalovirus. The presence/absence analyses assumed that sequencing depth was roughly uniform across donors, and that assumption may not be true. A group of highly shared sequence variants was considered likely to be a technical artifact of the sequencing pipeline. Because HLA typing was missing for some donors at each locus, association tests included only the typed subset. Correlated functional status among segregating V segments might reflect linkage disequilibrium, but an unknown experimental factor could not be ruled out. The only immune exposure information available for the cohort was CMV serostatus.

In total, roughly 710 healthy bone marrow donors made up the cohort. At the time of sampling, every cohort member was nominally healthy, though immune exposures that went unrecorded were likely present. The donor tested CMV seropositive and was one of the 289 seropositive cohort members. A peripheral blood sample was collected from each donor, and TCR beta sequencing was performed on peripheral blood mononuclear cells. Genomic DNA extraction from the blood cell samples was performed with the Qiagen DNeasy Blood Extraction Kit. The library was generated by the immunoSEQ multiplex PCR assay. The multiplex PCR relied on a mix of 60 forward primers for TCR Vbeta segments and 13 reverse primers for TCR Jbeta segments. The CDR3 region of rearranged TCR beta genes was amplified from genomic DNA by a multiplex PCR assay. On the Illumina HiSeq System, the amplified TCR beta libraries were sequenced as 87-base-pair reads. In the paper's pipeline: A later analysis counted 75 million to 100 million unique TCR beta chains across the 600 to 850 repertoires, and approximately 11 million of these chains were shared by at least two donors. A nearest-neighbor algorithm error-corrected the raw reads and collapsed the reads into unique sequences, merging closely related sequences to remove PCR and sequencing errors. CDR3 sequences were aligned to IMGT reference sequences to assign V, D and J gene segments. For a sequence to be retained, at least a six-nucleotide match to both a V gene segment and a J gene segment was required. Rearrangements were classified as productive when the CDR3 lacked stop codons and remained in frame with V and J, and all other rearrangements were classified as non-productive. Following IMGT convention, CDR3 was defined as the stretch from the second conserved V-encoded cysteine to the conserved J-encoded phenylalanine. In an earlier analysis of more than 550 of the donors, sequences lacking an unambiguous match to a single V gene segment were excluded. An earlier analysis of some 500 of the donors classified V segments as functional when productive rearrangements were above 56.7% and as segregating when the standard deviation between donors was above 5%. To diagnose cytomegalovirus status from the catalog of TCR beta chain sequences, a statistical classification framework was built. V and J gene assignment, in a later analysis, came from comparing TCR nucleotide sequences with IMGT/GENE-DB human TR gene sequences. Using the TCRdist pipeline, a later analysis assigned CDR3 sequences along with most-parsimonious VDJ recombination scenarios. A later analysis defined each TCR beta chain by its CDR3 amino acid sequence plus V-gene family, and excluded reads lacking a unique V-gene family. A later analysis removed 592 highly shared, low-generation-probability nucleotide sequences to deal with suspected cross-contamination and a sequencing artifact. In a later analysis, a clonal expansion index was calculated for each public chain from normalized within-repertoire ranks of inferred template counts. In a later analysis, generation probabilities were computed with a VDJ recombination model fitted to out-of-frame rearrangements, and the resulting probabilities were checked against IGoR. Hypergeometric tests were used in a later analysis to score TCR-TCR, TCR-HLA and TCR-CMV co-occurrence, with a repertoire-size bias correction applied to the TCR pairs. False discovery rates were estimated in a later analysis by permuting HLA or CMV assignments 20 times. In a later analysis, co-occurring TCRs were grouped with DBSCAN, and TCRdist sequence similarity was added when clustering was performed within HLA-allele-positive subsets. Repertoires with fewer than 30,000 or more than 120,000 public chains, plus five repertoires with anomalous nucleotide sharing, were excluded from co-occurrence clustering. The clones in this table, taken by TCRdb from immuneACCESS, are in-frame only. Not every clone is retained; where verified, under half of the shortfall comes from an unresolved V gene, and the cause of the rest is unknown. V, J and clone size were drawn from that table, and D and trimming were deduced from the DNA. The sample's table lists a count of over 200,000 clones. Approximately 1% of the sample lies in the top ten.

To note about this clone: The target of this receptor is not known.

Source material: PBMCs. This sequence originates from a woman aged 25 to 45 in good health and CMV-seropositive.

The CDR3 reads CASSPGETEAFF. The sequence in DNA is TGTGCCAGCTCGCCAGGTGAGACTGAAGCTTTCTTT. The chain couples TRBV18 to TRBJ1-1, with an unclear D gene assignment. The germline V gene supplies CDR1 KGHSH and CDR2 LQKENI. CDR3 length: 12 amino acids, cysteine to phenylalanine. Just CDR3 DNA is preserved here, 36 bases in frame from base 1. V gives up 6 bases and J gives up 5 bases, and the segment between their germline ends measures 10 bases.